This T cell receptor (beta chain) was identified during a study of blood T cell repertoires in COVID-19 (dated by TCRdb to between 2020 and 2021). Background for the entire study: Collaborator samples came from the United States, Italy and Spain and covered acute and convalescent phases of COVID-19. The material from the prospective study consisted of cDNA or gDNA derived from T cells, B-cell-depleted T cells, or PBMCs. Deeply sampled blood TCRbeta repertoires from subjects exposed to, actively infected with, or recovered from COVID-19 were included in the dataset. The repertoires were released in a freely available public database meant as a resource for research on the immune response to SARS-CoV-2. The samples were drawn from the first 160 participants of the ongoing ImmuneRACE study and from 1,254 subjects provided by 6 global collaborators. Sample metadata almost always included a de-identified subject ID, COVID-19 status, age in years and sex. Where available, HLA class I and class II types were obtained from metadata supplied by the sample provider rather than from assay-based typing.

In this sample, this clone turned up a few times. The antigen this receptor binds is unknown. One base away there is no much larger clone; base qualities are not given. Summary of the overall study and its limitations: The quantity of clinical and demographic metadata differed by source and by participant and was supplied without curation.

At one collaborating source in Seattle, patients were enrolled during active infection and were followed longitudinally through the course of disease. Each collaborating institution followed its own protocols to collect whole blood in K2EDTA tubes. For TCRbeta analysis, collaborators shipped samples as frozen whole blood, isolated PBMCs, or DNA extracted from either of those sample types. TCRbeta CDR3 regions were amplified from genomic DNA using the immunoSEQ Assay, a bias-controlled multiplex PCR. In the paper's pipeline: The number of nucleated cells in each sample was estimated by amplification of reference gene primers within the assay. Sequence reads were collapsed and filtered to measure the absolute abundance of every unique TCRbeta CDR3 rearrangement. For each sample, productive Simpson clonality was calculated as the square root of Simpson's diversity index across productive rearrangements. This is the immuneACCESS table as TCRdb keeps it, with only in-frame sequences that have V and J called. A part of the clones is gone; compared with another copy, unresolved V genes explain less than half, and the rest is unexplained. V, J and clone size are those of that table, while D and trimming were read from the DNA. This sample lists 230,000 or so clones; around 89% were detected once. About 2% of the sample goes to the ten largest clones.

The source material was peripheral blood. The receptor was derived from a woman aged 55 to 70 with COVID-19, enrolled during active disease.

The CDR3 in this case is CASSFLAGTTYEQYF. The bases read TGCGCCAGCAGCTTTCTCGCCGGGACAACCTACGAGCAGTACTTC. Recombination linked TRBV5-1 to TRBJ2-7; the best D guess is TRBD1, with 6 bases matching. Trimming removed 2 bases from V and 2 bases from J, leaving 14 bases between the germline ends. The CDR3, from cysteine to phenylalanine, totals 15 residues. Just the 45-base CDR3 DNA is kept, in frame starting at base 1. The germline V gene specifies SGHRS as CDR1 and YFSETQ as CDR2.